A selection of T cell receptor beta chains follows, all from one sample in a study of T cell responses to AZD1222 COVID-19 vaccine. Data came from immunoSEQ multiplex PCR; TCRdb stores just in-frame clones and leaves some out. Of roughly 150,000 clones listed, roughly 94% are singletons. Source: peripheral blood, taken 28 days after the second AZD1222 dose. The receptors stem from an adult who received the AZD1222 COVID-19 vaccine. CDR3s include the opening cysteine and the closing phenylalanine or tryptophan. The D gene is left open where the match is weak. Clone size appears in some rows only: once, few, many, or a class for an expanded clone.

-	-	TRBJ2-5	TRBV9	CASSEPAQETQYF	TGTGCCAGCAGCGAGCCTGCACAAGAGACCCAGTACTTC
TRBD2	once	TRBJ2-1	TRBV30	CAWSHGLARNEQFF	TGTGCCTGGAGTCATGGACTAGCTCGCAATGAGCAGTTCTTC
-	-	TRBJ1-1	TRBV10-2	CASSGTGEAFF	TGCGCCAGCAGTGGGACGGGGGAAGCTTTCTTT
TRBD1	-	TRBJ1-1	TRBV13	CASSSGQGGYTEAFF	TGTGCCAGCAGTTCTGGACAGGGGGGTTACACTGAAGCTTTCTTT
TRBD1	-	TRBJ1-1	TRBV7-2	CASSWRGQGGTEAFF	TGTGCCAGCAGCTGGCGGGGACAGGGCGGTACTGAAGCTTTCTTT
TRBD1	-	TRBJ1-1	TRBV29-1	CTAAWGTAEAFF	TGCACCGCCGCCTGGGGGACAGCTGAAGCTTTCTTT
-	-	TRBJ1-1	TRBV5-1	CASRFGLNTEAFF	TGCGCCAGCCGGTTCGGGCTGAACACTGAAGCTTTCTTT
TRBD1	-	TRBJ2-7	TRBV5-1	CASCPDRGRHEQYF	TGCGCCAGCTGCCCCGACAGGGGTCGCCACGAGCAGTACTTC
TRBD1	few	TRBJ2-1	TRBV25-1	CASCDSGTEYNEQFF	TGTGCCAGTTGCGATTCCGGGACAGAATACAATGAGCAGTTCTTC
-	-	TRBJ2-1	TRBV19	CASSMYRERTYNEQFF	TGTGCCAGTAGTATGTACCGGGAGAGGACCTACAATGAGCAGTTCTTC
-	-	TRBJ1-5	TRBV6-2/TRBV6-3	CASSYADPGQKHSNQPQHF	TGTGCCAGCAGTTACGCCGACCCCGGACAGAAACATAGCAATCAGCCCCAGCATTTT
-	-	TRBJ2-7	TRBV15	CATSRDRGQGGYEQYF	TGTGCCACCAGCAGAGATAGAGGACAGGGAGGGTACGAGCAGTACTTC
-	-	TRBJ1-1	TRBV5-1	CASTSLEGGWTEAFF	TGCGCCAGTACAAGTTTAGAGGGAGGGTGGACTGAAGCTTTCTTT
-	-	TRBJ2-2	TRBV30	CAWSALGTGELFF	TGTGCCTGGAGTGCCCTCGGCACCGGGGAGCTGTTTTTT
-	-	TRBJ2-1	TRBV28	CASSRGASHNEQFF	TGTGCCAGCAGTCGTGGTGCTTCCCACAATGAGCAGTTCTTC
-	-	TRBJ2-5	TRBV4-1	CASSMGGPEATQYF	TGCGCCAGCAGCATGGGTGGACCGGAAGCGACCCAGTACTTC